A single sample is the source of the 14 T cell receptor beta chains below, sequenced in a study of OX40 agonist ivuxolimab in advanced cancers. Profiling relied on immunoSEQ multiplex PCR, and the TCRdb table lists in-frame clones only, not all of them. The table shows over 60,000 clones, with around 91% occurring only once. The source was CD4+ or CD8+ T cells sorted from blood, collected in a trial of the OX40 agonist ivuxolimab. These receptor sequences come from an adult with an advanced solid tumor such as melanoma, head and neck, liver or kidney cancer.

This clone was counted a single time. This chain joins TRBV28 and TRBJ2-6; D is undetermined. This CDR3 comprises 16 residues. Per germline, CDR1 MDHEN and CDR2 SYDVKM. V was pared by 3 bases and J by 2 bases, with 11 bases between. CDR3 nucleotide sequence: TGTGCCAGCAGTTTTGTCAGCCAGACTGGGGCCAACGTCCTGACTTTC. It specifies CASSFVSQTGANVLTF.

The V gene is TRBV13, the J gene TRBJ2-3, with TRBD1 as a possible D gene (6 bases). V was trimmed by 5 bases and J by 4 bases, leaving 31 bases between them. Germline V lookup: CDR1 PRHDT, CDR2 FYEKMQ (reference sequence). This CDR3 spans 20 amino acids. In DNA, the CDR3 is TGTGCCAGCAGCACCCGGCGGCAGGGGTTGGGACATTTGGCTCCAGATACGCAGTATTTT. Protein: CASSTRRQGLGHLAPDTQYF. Combining the CDR3 with reference TRBV13 and TRBJ2-3 gives the whole variable domain AAGVIQSPRHLIKEKRETATLKCYPIPRHDTVYWYQQGPGQDPQFLISFYEKMQSDKGSIPDRFSAQQFSDYHSELNMSSLELGDSALYFCASSTRRQGLGHLAPDTQYFGPGTRLTVL.

The J gene is TRBJ2-3, the V gene TRBV10-1; TRBD1 matches at 11 bases. V shed 6 bases and J 2 bases; nucleotides not matched to a gene: 4. Germline V gene sequence: CDR1 WNHNN, CDR2 SYGVQD (reference sequence). The CDR3 is 15 amino acids. Here the CDR3 reads CASSPGQGVTDTQYF. The CDR3 DNA follows: TGCGCCAGCAGCCCGGGACAGGGGGTCACAGATACGCAGTATTTT.

This clone was seen a single time. The chain joins TRBV4-3 to TRBJ2-7, with 7 bases that match TRBD2. Germline CDR1 is LGHNA and CDR2 is YSLEER. The CDR3 extends over 15 amino acids. Trimming removed 0 bases from V and 4 bases from J; junction bases left unmatched: 6. The CDR3, as DNA: TGCGCCAGCAGCCAAGATCCGGGACTAAATTACGAGCAGTACTTC. This gives the protein CASSQDPGLNYEQYF.

The rearrangement uses TRBV28 and TRBJ2-6; unclear D gene. Trimming took 3 bases from V and 3 from J, leaving 9 bases between them. CDR1 MDHEN and CDR2 SYDVKM come from the germline V gene. The CDR3 has 15 residues. CDR3 amino acids: CASSLRGLGANVLTF. The CDR3 region has the DNA TGTGCCAGCAGTTTGCGTGGGCTTGGGGCCAACGTCCTGACTTTC.

V and J are TRBV7-9 and TRBJ1-2, with a tentative D call TRBD1 (5 bases). Germline V gives CDR1 SEHNR, CDR2 FQNEAQ (reference sequence). Trimming pared 0 bases from V and 8 bases from J, leaving 16 bases between. This CDR3 comprises 15 residues. CDR3 bases: TGTGCCAGCAGCTTAGCGCTATCAGGGTCTGAAGGCTACACCTTC. It specifies CASSLALSGSEGYTF.

About this clone: This sample includes further DNA sequences coding for the same CDR3. This chain uses TRBV27 with TRBJ2-1, with 9 bases aligning to TRBD2. Trimming cost V 5 bases and J 7 bases; bases outside gene matches: 6. Germline-derived CDR1 and CDR2 are MNHEY and SMNVEV (reference sequence). This CDR3 has 14 amino acids. The CDR3 coding sequence is TGTGCCAGCAGTCCGCCGGGACTAGCTAATGAGCAGTTCTTC. This translates into CASSPPGLANEQFF.

The chain employs TRBV7-6 and TRBJ2-2; weak D call: TRBD1 (5 bases). Trimming stripped 5 bases from V and 1 base from J, with 11 bases between. Looked up from germline, CDR1 is SGHVS and CDR2 is FNYEAQ. The CDR3 extends over 15 amino acids. The CDR3 region has the DNA TGTGCCAGCAGCCTTGGGCAGGGGAACACCGGGGAGCTGTTTTTT. This gives the protein CASSLGQGNTGELFF.

The chain joins TRBV9 to TRBJ2-6; D may be TRBD2 (5 bases). The ends were cut back, 0 bases at V and 1 base at J, with 5 bases in the middle. This CDR3 region has 15 residues. Germline V lookup: CDR1 SGDLS, CDR2 YYNGEE. The CDR3 sequence: CASSVGGSGANVLTF. CDR3 nucleotide sequence: TGTGCCAGCAGCGTAGGAGGGTCTGGGGCCAACGTCCTGACTTTC.

The chain joins TRBV19 to TRBJ1-1, with TRBD1 matching over 7 bases. The CDR3 consists of 13 residues. In germline, CDR1 is LNHDA, CDR2 SQIVND (reference sequence). Trimming removed 3 bases from V and 8 bases from J; junction bases left unmatched: 6. The DNA for the CDR3 is TGTGCCAGTAGTATCCAGACAGGGAGGGAAGCTTTCTTT. Protein product: CASSIQTGREAFF.

The rearrangement links TRBV7-7 to TRBJ2-7, with 8 positions matching TRBD1. The CDR3 extends over 14 amino acids. The germline V gene encodes CDR1 SSHAT and CDR2 FNYEAQ (reference sequence). The junction had 5 bases not matched to a gene; V was cut back by 5 bases and J by 2 bases. The CDR3 loop is CASSQGQGAYEQYF. DNA of the CDR3: TGTGCCAGCAGCCAAGGACAGGGAGCCTACGAGCAGTACTTC.

The chain carries TRBV19 and TRBJ2-7; the match to TRBD2 covers 9 bases. The CDR3 has 17 amino acids. V lost 1 base to trimming and J lost 3 bases; unmatched junction nucleotides: 10. CDR1 and CDR2 (germline): LNHDA, SQIVND (reference sequence). The CDR3 region has the DNA TGTGCCAGTAGTATAGTCCGTCGAGCGGGAGGACTCTACGAGCAGTACTTC. This sequence encodes CASSIVRRAGGLYEQYF.

Here the CDR3 reads CASSPPASGSGFGEQFF. The CDR3, as DNA: TGTGCCAGCTCACCACCCGCCAGCGGGAGCGGTTTCGGTGAGCAGTTCTTC. The chain joins TRBV18 to TRBJ2-1, with 8 nucleotides matching TRBD2. The junction had 13 bases not matched to a gene; V was cut back by 0 bases and J by 9 bases. The V gene's germline CDR1 is KGHSH and CDR2 LQKENI. The CDR3 runs to 17 residues.

The chain is built from TRBV5-1 and TRBJ2-3, with 8 bases matching TRBD2. The germline CDR1 and CDR2 sequences are SGHRS and YFSETQ. The CDR3 is 12 amino acids. With V trimmed by 6 bases and J by 5 bases, 2 bases remained unmatched. The CDR3: CASNGGVDTQYF. CDR3 in DNA: TGCGCCAGCAACGGGGGGGTAGATACGCAGTATTTT.